This T cell receptor beta chain was observed in a study of T cells in Graves' hyperthyroidism and ophthalmopathy (dated by TCRdb to between 2018 and 2021). A note on the overall study: Peripheral blood was sampled at the time of initial diagnosis, prior to any treatment. The 90 or so discovery patients were randomly split 7:3 into training and test sets. Once sampling was done, hyperthyroidism patients were given methimazole at a starting dose of 30 mg daily, whereas ophthalmopathy patients were given high-dose intravenous methylprednisolone. An independent validation cohort of under 20 hyperthyroidism patients and approximately 15 patients who later progressed to ophthalmopathy tested prospective prediction of ophthalmopathy. To identify distinguishing TCR V-J signatures, a discovery cohort of around 100 patients was used, comprising 43 with Graves' ophthalmopathy and 57 with stable Graves' hyperthyroidism. TCR Vbeta CDR3 sequencing of roughly 140 peripheral blood samples (approximately 44 ophthalmopathy, 75 hyperthyroidism and roughly 17 progressor patients) is reported in the paper. In addition, the study compared T-cell repertoires in thyroid tissue and in blood from about 6 Graves' hyperthyroidism patients.

This clonotype was picked up many times. Its antigen is currently not known. Base qualities are missing; no much larger clone stands one base away. Amplification of TCR beta CDR3 regions was carried out from RNA transcripts. For the first round of RT-PCR on the TCR CDR3, the HTBI primer set was used together with the Qiagen OneStep RT-PCR kit. Libraries were constructed in a second round of multiplex PCR, after which size selection and purification were carried out. Paired-end sequencing of the libraries was performed with 100 bp reads on an Illumina HiSeq2000. The published analysis was carried out like this. SOAPnuke was used to process the raw data, with reads discarded if the reads contained adapters or uncalled bases, had a mean Phred below 15, or lacked an exact constant-primer or identifier match. High-quality paired reads were merged with COPE v1.2.5, and unique nucleotide sequences were defined as clonotypes. Clonotypes were aligned to IMGT TRBV, TRBD and TRBJ reference segments using MiTCR v1.1. Analysis was restricted to V-J combinations with a frequency above 0.0001, which covered over 98% of repertoires. A TCS score was defined as the ratio of F50 (clonal expansion) to E x V (chaos), with BLOSUM62-based TCRdist applied between CDR3 peptides within each V-J. Welch's t-statistics and random forest reduced roughly 500 V-J features to 10 to 15, which were used in a naive Bayes classifier (R e1071). The public reads were quality trimmed at Q25 with fastp and then assembled into clones with MiXCR by TCRdb, keeping productive beta chains. Records with the same CDR3 protein are collapsed into one entry carrying the most frequent genes and DNA. It is TCRdb's table, rather than the study itself, that gives the V and J calls and clone size. The sample includes about 360,000 distinct CDR3 sequences, with approximately 13% observed a single time. The ten largest clonotypes hold over 8.5% of the sample.

A patient counted as having stable Graves' hyperthyroidism if no progression to ophthalmopathy occurred over 18 months of follow-up. The hyperthyroidism patients were between 18 and 65 years old and newly diagnosed, with a disease duration of less than 2 months. The study excluded patients with uncontrolled infections, other autoimmune diseases, pregnancy or lactation. Diagnoses were based on clinical symptoms, serum thyroxine and TRAb, thyroid ultrasound and orbital computed tomography. PBMCs were separated from roughly 10 ml of fresh peripheral blood using Ficoll-Paque density gradient centrifugation. Total RNA was extracted with Trizol reagent, and quality was checked on an Agilent 2100 Bioanalyzer. General findings and caveats noted by the study authors: During validation, the model predicted progression to ophthalmopathy a median of approximately 6 months ahead of onset, with almost 71% sensitivity and 72.22% specificity. Sample size was not statistically predetermined, and investigators were not blinded to group allocation. Most expanded thyroid clonotypes (frequency above 0.001) were also detected in blood, a finding suggesting that blood repertoires may reflect thyroid immune responses. In cross-validation, a model built on a 13 V-J signature told ophthalmopathy apart from stable hyperthyroidism with under 90% sensitivity and approximately 84% specificity, and in testing the same model reached 80%/75%.

Taken from the germline V gene, the CDR1 and CDR2 loops are SGHTA and FQGTGA. The CDR3 runs 13 residues from the cysteine to the phenylalanine. Just CDR3 DNA is preserved here, 39 bases in frame from base 1. V loses 5 bases at its end and J loses 6 bases; junction bases beyond the gene matches: 6. The source of this sequence is a woman aged 18-29 years with Graves' hyperthyroidism. The rearranged segments are TRBV7-3 and TRBJ2-5, and 7 bases in between align with TRBD1. The specimen sequenced was blood. The nucleotides read TGTGCCAGCAGCCTAGACAGGGATCAGACCCAGTACTTC. Its protein is CASSLDRDQTQYF.